These 9 T cell receptor beta chains share one sample of origin, sequenced in a study of long-term antiretroviral therapy in people with HIV. Version v3.0 of the immunoSEQ assay was performed at survey level. Profiled with immunoSEQ multiplex PCR; TCRdb holds only in-frame clones, not every one. Here the sample spans around 21,000 clones, around nine tenths being singletons. This sample comprised unsorted PBMCs, obtained 0.2 years before starting antiretroviral therapy. These receptor sequences come from a man aged 18-30 years with HIV.

The V call is TRBV5-4, the J call TRBJ2-1; D possibly uses TRBD1 or TRBD2 (6 bases each). CDR3 size: 17 residues. Germline CDR1 is SGHNT and CDR2 is YYREEE (reference sequence). V dropped 7 bases and J dropped 0 bases, with 20 bases sitting between them. The CDR3 protein is CASSTPPGGHSYNEQFF. As DNA, the CDR3 is TGTGCCAGCTCCACACCTCCCGGGGGCCACTCCTACAATGAGCAGTTCTTC.

The V call is TRBV25-1, the J call TRBJ1-5; possible D gene TRBD1, 5 bases. From germline, CDR1 is MGHDK and CDR2 SYGVNS. The V end was cut by 3 bases, the J end by 10 bases, with 16 bases between. This CDR3 has 14 residues. The DNA for the CDR3 is TGTGCCAGCAGTGATGCGACAGACACAGGTCCCCAGCATTTT. This encodes CASSDATDTGPQHF.

This chain joins TRBV7-4 and TRBJ2-3; either TRBD1 or TRBD2 may supply D (5 bases each). Trimming shortened V by 5 bases and J by 5 bases, and 38 bases separated the two germline ends. This CDR3 has 22 residues. The germline V gene has CDR1 SGHVT and CDR2 SQSDAQ. The CDR3 here is CASSEGRNTEHPRCPRRDTQYF. CDR3 DNA sequence: TGTGCCAGCAGCGAGGGACGTAATACAGAACACCCGAGGTGCCCCCGAAGAGATACGCAGTATTTT.

The V gene is TRBV4-3, the J gene TRBJ2-2, with D unresolved. Looked up from germline, CDR1 is LGHNA and CDR2 is YSLEER. The ends were cut back, 1 base at V and 7 bases at J, with 10 bases in the middle. The CDR3 sequence is 14 residues long. The CDR3 loop is CASSQGYSLGELFF. The CDR3 nucleotides read TGCGCCAGCAGCCAAGGTTATAGCCTCGGGGAGCTGTTTTTT.

The chain combines TRBV2 with TRBJ1-1; D is unclear. Trimming shortened V by 4 bases and J by 5 bases, and 17 bases separated the two germline ends. Germline V gives CDR1 SNHLY, CDR2 FYNNEI. CDR3 size: 15 residues. CDR3 sequence: CASSAGEFARTEAFF. CDR3 DNA sequence: TGTGCCAGCAGTGCAGGTGAGTTCGCAAGGACTGAAGCTTTCTTT.

This sequence joins TRBV6-5 and TRBJ2-2, with TRBD1 matching over 8 bases. Per the germline V gene, CDR1 is MNHEY and CDR2 is SVGAGI. The CDR3 is made up of 15 amino acids. Trimming at V came to 4 bases and at J to 5 bases, leaving 6 bases not matched to a gene. The CDR3 loop is CASSFQGARTGELFF. The CDR3, as DNA: TGTGCCAGCAGTTTTCAGGGGGCTCGGACCGGGGAGCTGTTTTTT.

This chain connects TRBV15 to TRBJ2-7, with a tentative D call TRBD2 (6 bases). The CDR3 has 17 amino acids. Germline assignment: CDR1 LNHNV and CDR2 YYDKDF (reference sequence). The V gene lost 2 bases and the J gene lost 0 bases, with 17 bases spanning the gap. CDR3 amino acids: CATSRQRWGESSYEQYF. The CDR3 bases are TGTGCCACCAGCAGACAACGATGGGGGGAGAGCTCCTACGAGCAGTACTTC.

The chain recombines TRBV15 with TRBJ2-3; TRBD2 aligns across 10 bases. V shed 1 base, J shed 3 bases, and the junction held 4 bases outside the gene matches. CDR1 is LNHNV and CDR2 is YYDKDF in the germline V gene (reference sequence). The CDR3 consists of 16 residues. The CDR3 coding sequence is TGTGCCACCAGCAGAGCGCAGCGGGAGGGAACAGATACGCAGTATTTT. Encoded protein: CATSRAQREGTDTQYF.

J is TRBJ1-5 and V is TRBV2; maybe TRBD1 (5 bases). Trimming pared 4 bases from V and 0 bases from J, leaving 10 bases between. Germline CDR1 is SNHLY and CDR2 is FYNNEI. The CDR3 covers 15 residues. The DNA of the CDR3 is TGTGCCAGCAGTGTCGAGGGGTATAGCAATCAGCCCCAGCATTTT. Amino acids: CASSVEGYSNQPQHF. Full variable domain (outside the CDR3, taken from reference TRBV2 and TRBJ1-5): EPEVTQTPSHQVTQMGQEVILRCVPISNHLYFYWYRQILGQKVEFLVSFYNNEISEKSEIFDDQFSVERPDGSNFTLKIRSTKLEDSAMYFCASSVEGYSNQPQHFGDGTRLSIL.